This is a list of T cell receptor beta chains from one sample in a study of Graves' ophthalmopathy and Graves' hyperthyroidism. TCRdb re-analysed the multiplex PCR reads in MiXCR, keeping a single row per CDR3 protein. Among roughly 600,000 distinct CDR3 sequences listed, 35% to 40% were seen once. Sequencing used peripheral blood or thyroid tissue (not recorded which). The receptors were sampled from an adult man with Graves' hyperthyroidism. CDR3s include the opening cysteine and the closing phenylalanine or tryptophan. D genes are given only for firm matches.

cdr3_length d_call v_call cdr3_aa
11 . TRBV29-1 CSVEGRGEQYF
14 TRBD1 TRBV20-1 CSASELETGGTQYF
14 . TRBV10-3 CAISESGGSYGYTF
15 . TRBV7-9 CASSPQAGVTGELFF
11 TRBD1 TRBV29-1 CSAYDRGGYTF
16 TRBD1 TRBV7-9 CASSIGTGGGSRGYTF
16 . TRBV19 CASSISLIRASTEAFF
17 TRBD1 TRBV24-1 CATSDSTGTVNPGELFF
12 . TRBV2 CASREGTYEQYF
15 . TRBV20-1 CSARRAGTGTGELFF
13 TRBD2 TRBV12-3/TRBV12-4 CASSPPGGYEQHF